The entry below describes one T cell receptor (beta chain). The antigen is undetermined. The entry originates in a study of OX40 agonist ivuxolimab in advanced cancers. Study background: The study gave patients intravenous ivuxolimab at 0.01 to 10 mg/kg every 2 weeks. Among those treated, three patients had partial responses, one with hepatocellular carcinoma and two with cutaneous melanoma.

The CDR3 runs 14 residues. Germline lookup yields CDR1 MDHEN and CDR2 SYDVKM. Deletions cut 2 bases from V and 7 bases from J, with 11 bases between. General study findings and limits: The mean number of expanded clones was higher in CD8+ T cells than in CD4+.

TCRdb's table, derived via immunoSEQ multiplex PCR, lists solely in-frame clones and lacks some. In the table there are some 43,000 clones, around 94% of which are singletons. The receptor was isolated from an adult with an advanced solid tumor such as melanoma, head and neck, liver or kidney cancer. This specimen consisted of CD4+ or CD8+ T cells sorted from blood, obtained in a trial of the OX40 agonist ivuxolimab. This chain uses TRBV28 with TRBJ2-2; D is ambiguous. This chain's CDR3 is CASSLTGFIGELFF. The CDR3 region has the DNA TGTGCCAGCAGTTTAACCGGGTTCATCGGGGAGCTGTTTTTT. Variable domain in full (rest from reference TRBV28 and TRBJ2-2): DVKVTQSSRYLVKRTGEKVFLECVQDMDHENMFWYRQDPGLGLRLIYFSYDVKMKEKGDIPEGYSVSREKKERFSLILESASTNQTSMYLCASSLTGFIGELFFGEGSRLTVL.